The 8 T cell receptor beta chains in this list originate from one sample, sequenced in a study of control samples from healthy donors and cancer patients. Clones were sequenced by immunoSEQ multiplex PCR, and TCRdb holds only the in-frame ones, with some missing. In the table there are tens of thousands of clones, around 84% of which are singletons. Sequencing was performed on PBMCs. The receptors were gathered from a man in his 70s with lung cancer.

J is TRBJ2-1 and V is TRBV27; the D call may be TRBD1 or TRBD2 (5 bases each). The CDR3 is 15 residues long. V lost 6 bases to trimming and J lost 0 bases, with 12 bases between them. Germline loops: CDR1 MNHEY, CDR2 SMNVEV (reference sequence). DNA of the CDR3: TGTGCCAGCAGCTGGGACCCAAGCTCCTACAATGAGCAGTTCTTC. Translating it yields CASSWDPSSYNEQFF.

The chain employs TRBV5-1 and TRBJ1-3; 9 bases are shared with TRBD1. The germline gives CDR1 SGHRS, CDR2 YFSETQ. CDR3 length: 16 residues. Germline trimming cut 3 bases from V and 2 bases from J; bases unmatched to any gene: 6. CDR3 nucleotide sequence: TGCGCCAGCAGCTCGGGGACAGGGAACACTGGAAACACCATATATTTT. Translating it yields CASSSGTGNTGNTIYF.

The rearrangement uses TRBV11-2 and TRBJ1-4; tentative D call: TRBD1 (6 bases). CDR3 length equals 16 residues. Germline CDR1 is SGHAT and CDR2 is FQNNGV. V lost 5 bases, J lost 0 bases, and 13 bases lay in between. Here the CDR3 DNA reads TGTGCCAGCAGCACCGGGACATTTGCAACTAATGAAAAACTGTTTTTT. It yields the protein CASSTGTFATNEKLFF.

This chain connects TRBV9 to TRBJ1-3; unclear D gene. V lost 0 bases and J lost 7, with 8 bases in between. This CDR3 has 13 amino acids. The germline CDR1 and CDR2 sequences are SGDLS and YYNGEE. The chain's CDR3 is CASSVGRENTIYF. The CDR3 bases are TGTGCCAGCAGCGTAGGTAGGGAGAACACCATATATTTT.

The rearrangement links TRBV7-6 to TRBJ2-1, with 8 positions matching TRBD1. The V segment lost 1 base and the J segment 2 bases; nucleotides outside the gene matches: 4. The CDR3 is 16 amino acids. Germline loops: CDR1 SGHVS, CDR2 FNYEAQ. CDR3 nucleotide sequence: TGTGCCAGCAGCTTAGGGACAGGGACCACCTACAATGAGCAGTTCTTC. It codes for CASSLGTGTTYNEQFF. The variable domain in full, with the rest retrieved from reference TRBV7-6 and TRBJ2-1, is GAGVSQSPRYKVTKRGQDVALRCDPISGHVSLYWYRQALGQGPEFLTYFNYEAQQDKSGLPNDRFSAERPEGSISTLTIQRTEQRDSAMYRCASSLGTGTTYNEQFFGPGTRLTVL.

V and J are TRBV24-1 and TRBJ1-5; D not certain. The length of the CDR3 is 14 residues. Between the trimmed V and J ends, which lost 5 bases and 1 base, there was a span of 8 bases. From germline, CDR1 is KGHDR and CDR2 SFDVKD. In DNA, the CDR3 is TGTGCCACCAGTGCCCTAGGGAGCAATCAGCCCCAGCATTTT. This codes for CATSALGSNQPQHF.

CDR3 DNA sequence: TGTGCCAACGGGACGGATTACCTTTACTCTGGAAACACCATATATTTT. As protein: CANGTDYLYSGNTIYF. The gene calls are TRBV7-7 and TRBJ1-3, with a weak D call TRBD1 (5 bases). The length of the CDR3 is 16 residues. Germline V lookup: CDR1 SSHAT, CDR2 FNYEAQ (reference sequence). V was pared by 10 bases and J by 0 bases, with 19 bases between.

The chain's CDR3 is CASSLTSGGGPDTQYF. The CDR3, as DNA: TGTGCCAGCAGCTTGACTAGCGGGGGGGGGCCAGATACGCAGTATTTT. The chain links TRBV7-6 to TRBJ2-3, with 14 bases matching TRBD2. CDR3 length equals 16 residues. Trimming cost V 3 bases and J 4 bases; bases outside gene matches: 3. Germline V gene data show CDR1 as SGHVS and CDR2 as FNYEAQ.